These 7 T cell receptor beta chains were all obtained from the same sample, sequenced in a study of T cell responses to AZD1222 COVID-19 vaccine. The data were produced by immunoSEQ multiplex PCR, yet TCRdb's version contains in-frame clones alone and is incomplete. This sample carries some 130,000 clones, roughly 88% of them seen once, and the ten largest clones take less than 1.3%. The starting material was peripheral blood, obtained 28 days after the second AZD1222 dose. These receptor sequences come from an adult who received the AZD1222 COVID-19 vaccine.

This clone has a handful of counts. The V and J genes are TRBV1 and TRBJ2-7; the table calls TRBD2, which could not be checked here. TRBV1 is listed as a pseudogene. This CDR3 is built from 14 residues. The CDR3 spells CTSSLPGLAAEQYF. CDR3 DNA: TGCACCAGCAGCTTACCGGGACTAGCGGCCGAGCAGTACTTC.

This chain links TRBV6-5 with TRBJ2-1; 8 bases fit TRBD2. Germline V gene sequence: CDR1 MNHEY, CDR2 SVGAGI. The CDR3 runs to 15 residues. V lost 5 bases and J lost 6; bases outside the gene matches: 9. CDR3 coding DNA: TGTGCCAGCAGTCCCCGGGACGGGGGGGGCAATGAGCAGTTCTTC. As protein: CASSPRDGGGNEQFF.

This chain joins TRBV18 and TRBJ2-1; 9 nucleotides match TRBD2. Per the germline V gene, CDR1 is KGHSH and CDR2 is LQKENI. Germline trimming cut 4 bases from V and 3 bases from J; bases unmatched to any gene: 4. The CDR3 has 15 residues. The CDR3 sequence is CASSRRLADYNEQFF. CDR3 DNA sequence: TGTGCCAGCTCACGGAGACTAGCGGACTACAATGAGCAGTTCTTC.

About this clone: The same CDR3 is also encoded by other DNA sequences in this sample. The rearrangement links TRBV3-1 (or the pseudogene TRBV3-2) to TRBJ1-1; D unclear. The CDR3 is made up of 14 amino acids. Germline V lookup: CDR1 LGHDT, CDR2 YNNKEL (reference sequence). Trimming pared 0 bases from V and 1 base from J, leaving 6 bases between. The CDR3 DNA sequence: TGTGCCAGCAGCCAAGATCTTGGGAACACTGAAGCTTTCTTT. Its protein is CASSQDLGNTEAFF.

This clone came up once. The chain recombines TRBV23-1 with TRBJ2-3; 10 nucleotides line up with TRBD2. TRBV23-1 is an ORF for which the function is uncertain. CDR3 size: 18 residues. J gave up 4 bases and V 6 bases, and 16 bases lay outside the gene matches. The CDR3 sequence is CASSLTGPSGSGADTQYF. The CDR3 nucleotides are TGCGCCAGCAGCCTCACCGGGCCTAGCGGGAGCGGAGCAGATACGCAGTATTTT.

V usage is TRBV7-2 and J usage is TRBJ2-7; 11 nucleotides align to TRBD2. The J segment lost 1 base and the V segment lost 5 bases, leaving 7 bases of the junction unmatched. Germline V lookup: CDR1 SGHTA, CDR2 FQGNSA. The CDR3 is 16 amino acids. CDR3 nucleotide sequence: TGTGCCAGCAGCACGAAGACTAGCGGGACATCCTACGAGCAGTACTTC. This encodes CASSTKTSGTSYEQYF. The complete variable domain, with remaining parts taken from reference TRBV7-2 and TRBJ2-7, reads GAGVSQSPSNKVTEKGKDVELRCDPISGHTALYWYRQSLGQGLEFLIYFQGNSAPDKSGLPSDRFSAERTGGSVSTLTIQRTQQEDSAVYLCASSTKTSGTSYEQYFGPGTRLTVT.

The chain couples TRBV3-1 (or the pseudogene TRBV3-2) to TRBJ1-1; the D gene is possibly TRBD1 (5 bases). The V and J ends lost 4 bases and 4 bases respectively, with 22 bases between them. Germline CDR1 is LGHDT and CDR2 is YNNKEL (reference sequence). The CDR3 consists of 17 residues. Here the CDR3 DNA reads TGTGCCAGCAGCCGAGGACTTACTATTGGGGGGGGCACTGAAGCTTTCTTT. Protein product: CASSRGLTIGGGTEAFF.